The 29 T cell receptor beta chains in this list originate from one sample, sequenced in a study of beta chain features in type 1 diabetes (dated by TCRdb to the late 2010s). The library was generated by the immunoSEQ multiplex PCR assay. The entire isolated RNA was reverse transcribed using the High Capacity cDNA Reverse Transcription Kit, and thus expressed TCRB transcripts were sequenced. Sourced from immuneACCESS, this table was stored by TCRdb with only in-frame sequences that have V and J called. A share of the clones is absent; for the studies checked, an unresolved V gene accounts for under half, and the remainder has no known explanation. Present in this sample are over 700,000 clones, 15% to 20% of which were seen just once. 0.02% to 0.025% of the sample lies in the top ten. Source material: naive CD4+ T cells from blood. The cell subset or site label of this sample denotes: true naive CD4+ T cells. These receptors all come from a woman between 18 and 29 years old in good health.

J is TRBJ2-1 and V is TRBV4-2; 7 bases match TRBD2. V was clipped by 0 bases and J by 1 base; unmatched bases: 9. The CDR3 is 18 amino acids. Looked up from germline, CDR1 is LGHNA and CDR2 is YNFKEQ. The CDR3 protein is CASSQDSLAASSYNEQFF. Written as DNA, the CDR3 is TGTGCCAGCAGCCAAGATAGTCTAGCGGCTTCTTCCTACAATGAGCAGTTCTTC.

V usage is TRBV2 and J usage is TRBJ2-1; 9 bases are a match to TRBD2. The CDR3 sequence is 13 residues long. The trim removed 5 bases at V and 6 bases at J, leaving 2 bases unmatched. The germline V gene encodes CDR1 SNHLY and CDR2 FYNNEI. The CDR3 sequence is CASSLLAGNEQFF. In DNA form, the CDR3 reads TGTGCCAGCAGTCTACTAGCGGGCAATGAGCAGTTCTTC.

This clone was detected a few times. This chain links TRBV14 with TRBJ2-1; D may match TRBD1 or TRBD2 (5 bases each). Trimming removed 1 base at V and 7 bases at J, with 14 bases between. Germline V gene sequence: CDR1 SGHDN, CDR2 FVKESK. This CDR3 region has 15 residues. The CDR3 region is CASSQGGSLWNEQFF. In nucleotides, the CDR3 is TGTGCCAGCAGCCAAGGGGGGTCTTTATGGAATGAGCAGTTCTTC.

Details on this clone: At the DNA level, this CDR3 is encoded by other sequences in the same sample as well. CDR3 bases: TGTGCCAGCAGTTTGGGTTCCAGCACAGATACGCAGTATTTT. Translated: CASSLGSSTDTQYF. The V and J genes are TRBV28 and TRBJ2-3; D unclear. The CDR3 length is 14 residues. Germline V gene data show CDR1 as MDHEN and CDR2 as SYDVKM. V lost 3 bases to trimming and J lost 0 bases, with 7 bases between them.

This clone has a handful of counts. The V gene is TRBV4-2, the J gene TRBJ2-1; TRBD2 agrees at 9 bases. V dropped 4 bases and J dropped 9; count of bases not matched to a gene: 1. The germline CDR1 and CDR2 sequences are LGHNA and YNFKEQ. The CDR3 sequence is 12 residues long. The CDR3 region is CASSLSGSEQFF. The CDR3 DNA reads TGTGCCAGCAGCCTTAGCGGGAGTGAGCAGTTCTTC.

This sequence joins TRBV11-2 and TRBJ2-4, with a weak D call TRBD1 (6 bases). Trimming left V 2 bases short and J 0 bases short, with 11 bases between. CDR3 length: 16 amino acids. Per germline, CDR1 SGHAT and CDR2 FQNNGV. CDR3 amino acids: CASSLTGLLAKNIQYF. CDR3 DNA sequence: TGTGCCAGCAGCTTAACAGGGCTACTAGCCAAAAACATTCAGTACTTC.

V and J are TRBV28 and TRBJ2-3, with D hard to call. The CDR3 length is 14 residues. Germline V gene lookup returns CDR1 MDHEN and CDR2 SYDVKM. The germline V and J ends were trimmed by 5 bases and 4 bases, with 13 bases remaining between them. The CDR3 coding sequence is TGTGCCAGCAGTCCATCTCTGGGTTCAGATACGCAGTATTTT. It translates to CASSPSLGSDTQYF.

The genes are TRBV6-5 and TRBJ2-1; the D call may be TRBD1 or TRBD2 (5 bases each). Germline V gene data show CDR1 as MNHEY and CDR2 as SVGAGI. The CDR3 consists of 12 residues. Trimming removed 4 bases from V and 10 bases from J, with 11 bases in between. CDR3 nucleotide sequence: TGTGCCAGCAGTTCCCCGGGGACGGAGCAGTTCTTC. Protein: CASSSPGTEQFF.

In regard to this clone: This specimen includes other DNA sequences encoding the same CDR3. The chain uses TRBV7-2 and TRBJ2-7; 9 bases align to TRBD2. The germline gives CDR1 SGHTA, CDR2 FQGNSA. With V trimmed by 1 base and J by 1 base, 2 bases remained unmatched. This CDR3 contains 15 residues. The CDR3 region is CASSLVAGDSYEQYF. The CDR3 DNA is TGTGCCAGCAGCTTAGTAGCGGGAGATTCCTACGAGCAGTACTTC.

The rearrangement joins TRBV11-2 to TRBJ2-7, with a tentative D call TRBD1 (6 bases). The length of the CDR3 is 13 residues. V gave up 6 bases and J gave up 6 bases, with 15 bases separating them. CDR1 and CDR2 (germline): SGHAT, FQNNGV. Here the CDR3 DNA reads TGTGCCAGCAGACCGAACAGGGAGTTCGAGCAGTACTTC. Amino acid sequence: CASRPNREFEQYF.

This chain uses TRBV15 with TRBJ1-4; D might be TRBD1 (5 bases). CDR1 LNHNV and CDR2 YYDKDF come from the germline V gene (reference sequence). The CDR3 totals 15 residues. V was trimmed by 5 bases and J by 4 bases, leaving 14 bases between them. This chain's CDR3 is CATSRTQGNNEKLFF. CDR3 coding DNA: TGTGCCACCAGCCGAACGCAGGGAAATAATGAAAAACTGTTTTTT.

The chain uses TRBV6-1 and TRBJ2-5; D possibly corresponds to TRBD2 (6 bases). V was shortened by 1 base and J by 2 bases, with 11 bases between the two germline ends. The CDR3 covers 15 residues. Germline assignment: CDR1 MNHNS and CDR2 SASEGT. CDR3 bases: TGTGCCAGCAGTGAAGATTGGGGGGAACAAGAGACCCAGTACTTC. This gives the protein CASSEDWGEQETQYF.

The chain joins TRBV5-4 to TRBJ2-1; 7 bases match TRBD2. V shed 4 bases and J 0 bases; nucleotides not matched to a gene: 4. Germline CDR1 reads SGHNT; CDR2 reads YYREEE (reference sequence). The CDR3 loop spans 15 amino acids. The CDR3 reads CASSLAEGSYNEQFF. In nucleotides, the CDR3 is TGTGCCAGCAGCCTAGCGGAGGGCTCCTACAATGAGCAGTTCTTC. Full variable domain (outside the CDR3, taken from reference TRBV5-4 and TRBJ2-1): ETGVTQSPTHLIKTRGQQVTLRCSSQSGHNTVSWYQQALGQGPQFIFQYYREEENGRGNFPPRFSGLQFPNYSSELNVNALELDDSALYLCASSLAEGSYNEQFFGPGTRLTVL.

The chain couples TRBV6-5 to TRBJ2-7; 9 nucleotides match TRBD1. V shed 2 bases, J shed 2 bases, and the junction held 7 bases outside the gene matches. The CDR3 has 16 amino acids. The germline CDR1 and CDR2 sequences are MNHEY and SVGAGI. The CDR3 coding sequence is TGTGCCAGCAGTTACGCGGGACAGGGAGGGACCTACGAGCAGTACTTC. Its translation: CASSYAGQGGTYEQYF.

This clone was detected only a few times. The rearrangement uses TRBV7-9 and TRBJ2-2, with TRBD2 matching over 7 bases. Trimming cost V 6 bases and J 5 bases; bases outside gene matches: 6. The CDR3 length is 14 residues. CDR1 and CDR2 from the germline V gene are SEHNR and FQNEAQ (reference sequence). The CDR3 sequence is CASRSTSATGELFF. The CDR3 nucleotides are TGTGCCAGCAGATCAACTAGCGCGACCGGGGAGCTGTTTTTT.

This clone showed up just a few times. The genes are TRBV7-2 and TRBJ1-5, with D unclear. CDR1 is SGHTA and CDR2 is FQGNSA in the germline V gene. With 0 bases removed from V and 2 bases from J, the gap between germline ends came to 8 bases. The CDR3 has 15 residues. CDR3 in amino acids: CASSLAVWGNQPQHF. The CDR3 nucleotides read TGTGCCAGCAGCTTAGCAGTATGGGGCAATCAGCCCCAGCATTTT.

This chain joins TRBV9 and TRBJ2-5, with 12 positions matching TRBD2. V gave up 4 bases and J gave up 4 bases; unmatched junction bases: 5. Germline assignment: CDR1 SGDLS and CDR2 YYNGEE. CDR3 length equals 15 residues. As DNA, the CDR3 is TGTGCCAGCAGCCCGGGACTAGCGGGTGGAGAGACCCAGTACTTC. This codes for CASSPGLAGGETQYF.

The CDR3 DNA is TGTGCCAGCACCTACTCGGGTTACAGGGACAATGAGCAGTTCTTC. Residues: CASTYSGYRDNEQFF. The chain has TRBV7-8 and TRBJ2-1; perhaps TRBD1 as D (6 bases). The V gene lost 7 bases and the J gene lost 5 bases, with 18 bases spanning the gap. There are 15 residues in the CDR3. CDR1 is SGHVS and CDR2 is FQNEAQ in the germline V gene.

This clone occurred a few times. The J gene is TRBJ2-3, the V gene TRBV7-2; possible D gene TRBD2, 6 bases. With 1 base removed from V and 3 bases from J, the gap between germline ends came to 14 bases. This CDR3 region has 16 residues. Per the germline V gene, CDR1 is SGHTA and CDR2 is FQGNSA. The CDR3 region has the DNA TGTGCCAGCAGCTTAGATGGGTCTCGGGGGACAGATACGCAGTATTTT. Its protein product is CASSLDGSRGTDTQYF. The full variable domain, its missing parts supplied by reference TRBV7-2 and TRBJ2-3, is GAGVSQSPSNKVTEKGKDVELRCDPISGHTALYWYRQSLGQGLEFLIYFQGNSAPDKSGLPSDRFSAERTGGSVSTLTIQRTQQEDSAVYLCASSLDGSRGTDTQYFGPGTRLTVL.

This clone was seen only a few times. CDR3 loop: CASSFPDKQETQYF. The CDR3 DNA reads as TGCGCCAGCAGCTTCCCAGACAAACAAGAGACCCAGTACTTC. V usage is TRBV5-1 and J usage is TRBJ2-5; D not resolved. The CDR3 sequence is 14 residues long. V lost 2 bases and J 2 bases, leaving 10 bases between the germline ends. Germline CDR1 and CDR2: SGHRS and YFSETQ.

This clone was observed a handful of times. The genes are TRBV29-1 and TRBJ2-6; D is ambiguous. This CDR3 region has 13 residues. Trimming took off 6 bases at V and 0 bases at J, with 6 bases between the two ends. Germline V CDR1 and CDR2: SQVTM, ANQGSEA. CDR3 coding DNA: TGCAGCGTCCAGTACTCTGGGGCCAACGTCCTGACTTTC. This encodes CSVQYSGANVLTF.

The chain recombines TRBV9 with TRBJ2-1; 7 bases are a match to TRBD1. In germline, CDR1 is SGDLS, CDR2 YYNGEE. The CDR3 is 16 residues long. Trimming removed 2 bases from V and 3 bases from J; junction bases left unmatched: 8. This chain's CDR3 is CASSVRGTALYNEQFF. CDR3 nucleotide sequence: TGTGCCAGCAGCGTCAGGGGGACAGCTCTCTACAATGAGCAGTTCTTC. Based on the CDR3 plus reference TRBV9 and TRBJ2-1, the full variable domain is DSGVTQTPKHLITATGQRVTLRCSPRSGDLSVYWYQQSLDQGLQFLIQYYNGEERAKGNILERFSAQQFPDLHSELNLSSLELGDSALYFCASSVRGTALYNEQFFGPGTRLTVL.

The chain employs TRBV29-1 and TRBJ1-3; D is undetermined. Trimming stripped 4 bases from V and 0 bases from J, with 10 bases between. This CDR3 contains 14 residues. Germline CDR1 is SQVTM and CDR2 is ANQGSEA. CDR3 protein: CSVAGRNSGNTIYF. The CDR3 DNA reads TGCAGCGTTGCGGGCAGGAACTCTGGAAACACCATATATTTT.

As DNA, the CDR3 is TGTGCCAGCAGCGTAGTAGTAGGGGTGAACACTGAAGCTTTCTTT. The encoded protein is CASSVVVGVNTEAFF. The chain couples TRBV9 to TRBJ1-1; D is perhaps TRBD1 (5 bases). V shed 0 bases and J shed 0 bases, with 9 bases lying between them. Germline-derived CDR1 and CDR2 are SGDLS and YYNGEE. The CDR3 sequence is 15 residues long.

This rearrangement joins TRBV6-6 to TRBJ2-1, with TRBD2 as a possible D gene (5 bases). Germline V lookup: CDR1 MNHNY, CDR2 SVGAGI (reference sequence). V lost 6 bases and J lost 8, with 11 bases in between. The CDR3 spans 12 residues. CDR3 bases: TGTGCCAGCAGCTGGCAGCGGCATGAGCAGTTCTTC. It translates to CASSWQRHEQFF.

This clone was recorded a few times. This chain uses TRBV29-1 with TRBJ1-1, with 7 bases that match TRBD1. The junction had 10 bases not matched to a gene; V was cut back by 6 bases and J by 0 bases. The CDR3 sequence is 15 residues long. Germline CDR1 SQVTM, CDR2 ANQGSEA. CDR3 sequence (DNA): TGCAGCGTCGTAGCAGGGACAGAAATGAACACTGAAGCTTTCTTT. Encoded protein: CSVVAGTEMNTEAFF.

This clone has only a few counts. The chain links TRBV6-5 to TRBJ2-5; 10 nucleotides line up with TRBD1. V gave up 7 bases and J gave up 4 bases; unmatched junction bases: 9. The CDR3 length is 15 residues. The germline CDR1 and CDR2 sequences are MNHEY and SVGAGI. CDR3 nucleotide sequence: TGTGCCAGCAATAATCCGGGACAGGGGCGAGAGACCCAGTACTTC. Encoded protein: CASNNPGQGRETQYF.

This clone has just a few counts. DNA of the CDR3: TGCAGTGTTATTCCTTCAACCCAGTTCTTC. This gives the protein CSVIPSTQFF. The rearrangement uses TRBV20-1 and TRBJ2-1, with D unclear. Germline V lookup: CDR1 DFQATT, CDR2 SNEGSKA (reference sequence). The CDR3 loop spans 10 amino acids. Trimming took off 7 bases at V and 13 bases at J, with 14 bases between the two ends.

Note on this clone: The junction departs from germline at one end; a sequencing error may be responsible. The J gene is TRBJ2-7, the V gene TRBV19, with unresolved D. This CDR3 region has 10 residues. Germline CDR1 and CDR2: LNHDA and SQIVND (reference sequence). The CDR3 region is CASRPHEQYF. The CDR3 region has the DNA TGTGCCAGTAGACCCCACGAGCAATACTTC.